These 6 T cell receptor beta chains share one sample of origin, sequenced in a study of CXCR3-negative and CXCR3-positive naive CD8 T cells. Overall study results and limits: More hydrophobic TRB CDR3s were found in CXCR3-positive naive cells than in CXCR3-negative naive cells.

The TRB libraries of cDNA were built by UMI-labeled 5' RACE. From its re-call of the 5' RACE reads, TCRdb lists each CDR3 protein once, without DNA. In all, the sample yields 7,500 to 8,500 distinct CDR3 sequences. No antigens are known for them. The sample comprised naive CXCR3+ CD8+ T cells from blood. Noted subset: CD45RO-CCR7+CD27+CD95- naive CD8+ T cells expressing CXCR3 (TNR3+). The receptors were gathered from a human donor in good health. Some clones in this sample may be carry-over from other donors' samples.

In terms of frequency, this clonotype is medium-sized. The V and J genes are TRBV6-5 and TRBJ1-3. The germline V gene encodes CDR1 MNHEY and CDR2 SVGAGI. The CDR3 has 12 amino acids. This CDR3 is CASSPSGNTIYF.

The chain has TRBV6-5 and TRBJ2-7; the TRBD1 assignment by TCRdb is unverifiable without DNA. Germline CDR1 reads MNHEY; CDR2 reads SVGAGI. This CDR3 comprises 13 residues. This CDR3 is CASSYGTDYEQYF.

The V call is TRBV24-1, the J call TRBJ2-5; TCRdb proposes TRBD2, but this gene call is untestable without DNA. The CDR3 has 16 residues. Germline assignment: CDR1 KGHDR and CDR2 SFDVKD. The CDR3 sequence is CATSDYPRSPEETQYF.

This chain connects TRBV12-3 or TRBV12-4 to TRBJ2-1; TCRdb gives TRBD2 as the D gene, but with no DNA this cannot be confirmed. The CDR3 is 14 amino acids. The CDR3 loop reads CASSFPSGDNEQFF.

The chain employs TRBV11-2 and TRBJ2-3; TCRdb outputs TRBD1, but without DNA this stays unchecked. The CDR3 runs to 15 residues. Germline-derived CDR1 and CDR2 are SGHAT and FQNNGV. The CDR3 protein is CASSLSDRGTDTQYF.

The chain is built from TRBV20-1 and TRBJ2-7; TCRdb calls TRBD1, which cannot be checked without DNA. The CDR3 covers 14 residues. CDR1 and CDR2 (germline): DFQATT, SNEGSKA (reference sequence). CDR3 protein: CSATPGQGVNEQYF.